This passage covers 31 T cell receptor beta chains from one sample sequenced in a study of blood T cell repertoires in COVID-19. The method was immunoSEQ multiplex PCR; TCRdb's version includes in-frame clones alone and lacks a portion of them. The sample includes 150,000 to 200,000 clones, 70% to 90% of them seen just once. Sequenced material: peripheral blood. The receptors come from a human donor with active or convalescent COVID-19. The donor label of this sample is uncertain.

The rearrangement joins TRBV2 to TRBJ2-5; D is unresolved. CDR1 SNHLY and CDR2 FYNNEI come from the germline V gene. V was trimmed by 4 bases and J by 4 bases, leaving 10 bases between them. The CDR3 has 13 residues. DNA of the CDR3: TGTGCCAGCAGTGGATCAATGCGAGAGACCCAGTACTTC. Translated, it gives CASSGSMRETQYF.

The V gene is TRBV7-3, the J gene TRBJ2-3, with a weak D call TRBD2 (6 bases). The germline gives CDR1 SGHTA, CDR2 FQGTGA. The V end lost 2 bases, the J end lost 3 bases, and 9 bases lay between the germline ends. The CDR3 has 14 amino acids. CDR3 sequence: CASSLDAGTDTQYF. The DNA of the CDR3 is TGTGCCAGCAGCTTAGACGCGGGGACAGATACGCAGTATTTT.

This clone was seen once. The gene calls are TRBV9 and TRBJ2-7, with 9 bases fitting TRBD2. With 0 bases clipped from V and 4 bases from J, the junction kept 2 bases outside the gene matches. The germline gives CDR1 SGDLS, CDR2 YYNGEE. The CDR3 extends over 14 amino acids. The CDR3 is CASSVGGLAYEQYF. CDR3 coding DNA: TGTGCCAGCAGCGTAGGGGGACTAGCTTACGAGCAGTACTTC.

J is TRBJ2-7 and V is TRBV11-2; 7 nucleotides align to TRBD2. From germline, CDR1 is SGHAT and CDR2 FQNNGV. V trimming: 6 bases; J trimming: 6 bases; junction bases outside the gene matches: 17. This CDR3 comprises 16 residues. Written as DNA, the CDR3 is TGTGCCAGCAGTCATAAATCCGGGACTATCCACCGCGAGCAGTACTTC. Its protein is CASSHKSGTIHREQYF.

The V and J genes are TRBV15 and TRBJ2-5; TRBD1 agrees at 8 bases. The CDR3 spans 15 residues. Germline CDR1 LNHNV, CDR2 YYDKDF (reference sequence). The trim removed 6 bases at V and 1 base at J, leaving 7 bases unmatched. The CDR3 here is CATREIGQGQETQYF. Here the CDR3 DNA reads TGTGCCACCAGGGAGATTGGACAGGGCCAAGAGACCCAGTACTTC. The entire variable domain, with the rest obtained from reference TRBV15 and TRBJ2-5, is as follows: DAMVIQNPRYQVTQFGKPVTLSCSQTLNHNVMYWYQQKSSQAPKLLFHYYDKDFNNEADTPDNFQSRRPNTSFCFLDIRSPGLGDTAMYLCATREIGQGQETQYFGPGTRLLVL.

The chain couples TRBV19 to TRBJ2-5; D perhaps matches TRBD2 (5 bases). Trimming pared 6 bases from V and 2 bases from J, leaving 13 bases between. Germline-derived CDR1 and CDR2 are LNHDA and SQIVND (reference sequence). This CDR3 has 14 residues. The CDR3 nucleotides are TGTGCCAGTAGACCCACCGGGGTTCAAGAGACCCAGTACTTC. Amino acid sequence: CASRPTGVQETQYF.

The chain combines TRBV4-1 with TRBJ2-1; no definite D call. CDR1 is MGHRA and CDR2 is YSYEKL in the germline V gene. This CDR3 is 13 amino acids long. The germline V and J ends were trimmed by 5 bases and 4 bases, with 9 bases remaining between them. The DNA for the CDR3 is TGCGCCAGCAGCGAGCCTTTTTACAATGAGCAGTTCTTC. Protein: CASSEPFYNEQFF.

The V and J genes are TRBV5-6 and TRBJ1-4, with D maybe TRBD1 (5 bases). The CDR3 has 12 amino acids. Germline CDR1 reads SGHDT; CDR2 reads YYEEEE. Trimming pared 2 bases from V and 10 bases from J, leaving 9 bases between. CDR3 nucleotide sequence: TGTGCCAGCAGCTTATACGGGGGAAAACTGTTTTTT. It codes for CASSLYGGKLFF.

This chain uses TRBV9 with TRBJ1-3; D not resolved. CDR1 is SGDLS, CDR2 YYNGEE, per germline. Trimming took off 3 bases at V and 5 bases at J, with 21 bases between the two ends. The CDR3 is made up of 17 amino acids. The CDR3 DNA follows: TGTGCCAGCAGCGGCCAACAAAGAGGGTTTAATAGAAACACCATATATTTT. It yields the protein CASSGQQRGFNRNTIYF.

This rearrangement joins TRBV6-6 to TRBJ1-2; 8 bases line up with TRBD1. J gave up 8 bases and V 6 bases, and 11 bases lay outside the gene matches. CDR1 and CDR2 (germline): MNHNY, SVGAGI (reference sequence). The CDR3 has 14 residues. The CDR3 sequence: CASSLDRGMGGYTF. The CDR3 DNA reads TGTGCCAGCAGCCTCGACAGGGGTATGGGCGGCTACACCTTC.

The chain carries TRBV5-1 and TRBJ2-7; 7 bases align to TRBD2. This CDR3 spans 14 amino acids. V was clipped by 5 bases and J by 5 bases; unmatched bases: 10. The germline gives CDR1 SGHRS, CDR2 YFSETQ. In nucleotides, the CDR3 is TGCGCCAGCAGGGTCGGCGGGAGCGGAAACGAGCAGTACTTC. It yields the protein CASRVGGSGNEQYF. The full variable domain, rest sourced from reference TRBV5-1 and TRBJ2-7, is KAGVTQTPRYLIKTRGQQVTLSCSPISGHRSVSWYQQTPGQGLQFLFEYFSETQRNKGNFPGRFSGRQFSNSRSEMNVSTLELGDSALYLCASRVGGSGNEQYFGPGTRLTVT.

The chain has TRBV3-1 (or the pseudogene TRBV3-2) and TRBJ1-1; TRBD1 aligns across 9 bases. This CDR3 is 13 amino acids long. Germline trimming cut 5 bases from V and 4 bases from J; bases unmatched to any gene: 2. From germline, CDR1 is LGHDT and CDR2 YNNKEL (reference sequence). CDR3 in DNA: TGTGCCAGCAGCGACAGGGGGACCACTGAAGCTTTCTTT. Protein product: CASSDRGTTEAFF.

J is TRBJ2-7 and V is TRBV4-3; possibly TRBD1 for D (6 bases). Trimming cost V 0 bases and J 2 bases, with 14 bases left between them. The CDR3 is 16 amino acids. Germline loops: CDR1 LGHNA, CDR2 YSLEER. The CDR3 reads CASSQESLDRAYEQYF. The CDR3 DNA follows: TGCGCCAGCAGCCAAGAGTCTCTGGACAGAGCCTACGAGCAGTACTTC.

The V call is TRBV9, the J call TRBJ1-2; D gene uncertain. The CDR3 contains 15 residues. The ends were cut back, 2 bases at V and 3 bases at J, with 14 bases in the middle. The V gene's germline CDR1 is SGDLS and CDR2 YYNGEE. In DNA, the CDR3 is TGTGCCAGCAGCGTCGGAGGTGAGCCTGACTATGGCTACACCTTC. Translation: CASSVGGEPDYGYTF. Using reference TRBV9 and TRBJ1-2 for the parts outside the CDR3, the full variable domain is DSGVTQTPKHLITATGQRVTLRCSPRSGDLSVYWYQQSLDQGLQFLIQYYNGEERAKGNILERFSAQQFPDLHSELNLSSLELGDSALYFCASSVGGEPDYGYTFGSGTRLTVV.

The chain employs TRBV4-1 and TRBJ2-3; D uncertain. CDR1 and CDR2 from the germline V gene are MGHRA and YSYEKL. The CDR3 has 12 residues. Trimming cost V 3 bases and J 2 bases, with 3 bases left between them. Here the CDR3 reads CASSHLTDTQYF. CDR3 bases: TGCGCCAGCAGCCACCTCACAGATACGCAGTATTTT.

This clone was detected only a few times. V usage is TRBV19 and J usage is TRBJ2-2, with D possibly TRBD1 on 6 matching bases. Germline-derived CDR1 and CDR2 are LNHDA and SQIVND (reference sequence). Trimming shortened V by 5 bases and J by 2 bases, and 15 bases separated the two germline ends. The CDR3 length is 16 residues. In DNA, the CDR3 is TGTGCCAGTAGTTCCGTCTGGGACAAAAACACCGGGGAGCTGTTTTTT. Encoded protein: CASSSVWDKNTGELFF.

V is TRBV5-1 and J is TRBJ2-1, with 8 bases fitting TRBD1. The CDR3 totals 20 residues. Germline CDR1 SGHRS, CDR2 YFSETQ. The trim removed 4 bases at V and 0 bases at J, leaving 18 bases unmatched. CDR3 sequence: CASSIPRGRIAVSSYNEQFF. DNA of the CDR3: TGCGCCAGCAGCATACCCAGGGGGCGCATAGCGGTCTCCTCCTACAATGAGCAGTTCTTC.

J is TRBJ1-5 and V is TRBV2, with 11 nucleotides matching TRBD1. With V trimmed by 6 bases and J by 4 bases, 5 bases remained unmatched. The CDR3 totals 15 residues. Per the germline V gene, CDR1 is SNHLY and CDR2 is FYNNEI. CDR3 protein: CASRTRDRGNQPQHF. Here the CDR3 DNA reads TGTGCCAGCAGGACCCGGGACAGGGGGAATCAGCCCCAGCATTTT.

The chain has TRBV2 and TRBJ2-5; 11 nucleotides line up with TRBD2. Germline CDR1 SNHLY, CDR2 FYNNEI. The CDR3 sequence is 17 residues long. V was clipped by 7 bases and J by 5 bases; unmatched bases: 15. CDR3 DNA: TGTGCCAGCACGACAGGGGAACTAGCGGGAGTGGGTGAGACCCAGTACTTC. As protein: CASTTGELAGVGETQYF.

This rearrangement joins TRBV7-9 to TRBJ1-5; tentative D call: TRBD1 (5 bases). The germline CDR1 and CDR2 sequences are SEHNR and FQNEAQ (reference sequence). The V and J ends lost 3 bases and 2 bases respectively, with 14 bases between them. The CDR3 sequence is 16 residues long. The CDR3 region is CASSFTGGGRNQPQHF. The CDR3 coding sequence is TGTGCCAGCAGCTTCACGGGGGGAGGACGCAATCAGCCCCAGCATTTT.

This rearrangement joins TRBV29-1 to TRBJ1-5; TRBD1 is a possible D gene (6 bases). With 4 bases removed from V and 7 bases from J, the gap between germline ends came to 17 bases. This CDR3 is built from 14 residues. Germline assignment: CDR1 SQVTM and CDR2 ANQGSEA. The CDR3 sequence is CSVAEAGVKQPQHF. The DNA for the CDR3 is TGCAGCGTTGCGGAGGCAGGGGTAAAGCAGCCCCAGCATTTT.

The chain has TRBV4-1 and TRBJ2-3; 13 bases are shared with TRBD2. The CDR3 is 19 amino acids. V gave up 2 bases and J gave up 5 bases; unmatched junction bases: 13. The germline CDR1 and CDR2 sequences are MGHRA and YSYEKL. CDR3: CASSQTNRGLAGVVDTQYF. The CDR3 DNA follows: TGCGCCAGCAGCCAAACAAACCGAGGACTAGCGGGAGTTGTAGATACGCAGTATTTT.

The CDR3 DNA reads TGTGCCACCAGTGATTCCCAGGGACTAGCGGGTTTCACAGATACGCAGTATTTT. This sequence encodes CATSDSQGLAGFTDTQYF. The chain recombines TRBV24-1 with TRBJ2-3, with 12 bases lining up with TRBD2. J gave up 2 bases and V 2 bases, and 7 bases lay outside the gene matches. From germline, CDR1 is KGHDR and CDR2 SFDVKD. This CDR3 contains 18 residues.

The chain is built from TRBV11-2 and TRBJ1-2; D is unclear. V lost 1 base and J lost 6, with 9 bases in between. CDR1 and CDR2 from the germline V gene are SGHAT and FQNNGV. This CDR3 contains 13 residues. In DNA form, the CDR3 reads TGTGCCAGCAGCTTAGTGGTGGGCCATGGCTACACCTTC. It yields the protein CASSLVVGHGYTF.

The V and J genes are TRBV18 and TRBJ2-7; weak D call: TRBD2 (6 bases). The CDR3 runs to 15 residues. V was cut by 3 bases and J by 3 bases, with 15 bases left in between. Germline V gene sequence: CDR1 KGHSH, CDR2 LQKENI. The CDR3 DNA follows: TGTGCCAGCTCACCCGGGGGACCCTCAGGCTACGAGCAGTACTTC. Translation gives CASSPGGPSGYEQYF.

The chain uses TRBV9 and TRBJ2-1, with D possibly matching TRBD2 (5 bases). Trimming removed 4 bases at V and 7 bases at J, with 12 bases between. Per germline, CDR1 SGDLS and CDR2 YYNGEE. The CDR3 totals 13 residues. CDR3 residues: CASSSGTGNEQFF. The CDR3 bases are TGTGCCAGCAGCTCCGGAACGGGGAATGAGCAGTTCTTC.

About this clone itself: The sample has other DNA sequences that encode this CDR3 too. This rearrangement joins TRBV7-9 to TRBJ2-1, with 9 bases lining up with TRBD2. With 3 bases clipped from V and 1 base from J, the junction kept 1 base outside the gene matches. The length of the CDR3 is 15 residues. Germline CDR1 reads SEHNR; CDR2 reads FQNEAQ (reference sequence). This chain's CDR3 is CASSLLAGSYNEQFF. For the CDR3, the DNA is TGTGCCAGCAGCTTGCTAGCGGGGTCCTACAATGAGCAGTTCTTC.

This chain uses TRBV18 with TRBJ2-3; D call uncertain. Looked up from germline, CDR1 is KGHSH and CDR2 is LQKENI. The CDR3 is 12 residues long. V was shortened by 0 bases and J by 4 bases, with 2 bases between the two germline ends. The CDR3 DNA follows: TGTGCCAGCTCACCACCCTCAGATACGCAGTATTTT. This codes for CASSPPSDTQYF.

This chain links TRBV7-9 with TRBJ2-5, with 10 bases identical to TRBD2. Germline loops: CDR1 SEHNR, CDR2 FQNEAQ (reference sequence). The V and J ends lost 10 bases and 9 bases, in that order; junction bases with no gene match: 14. The CDR3 has 14 amino acids. The CDR3 sequence is CAIDPGLAVVAQYF. In nucleotides, the CDR3 is TGTGCCATCGATCCCGGACTAGCGGTTGTGGCCCAGTACTTC.

The V and J genes are TRBV5-4 and TRBJ2-1, with 7 nucleotides matching TRBD2. The germline V gene has CDR1 SGHNT and CDR2 YYREEE (reference sequence). This CDR3 comprises 16 residues. Trimming removed 4 bases from V and 4 bases from J; junction bases left unmatched: 11. CDR3 nucleotides: TGTGCCAGCAGCGGGGCCGGCGGGGGTATTTACAATGAGCAGTTCTTC. Amino acid sequence: CASSGAGGGIYNEQFF.

J is TRBJ2-1 and V is TRBV27; 9 bases map to TRBD1. The ends lost 6 bases at V and 8 bases at J; junction bases unmatched: 8. This CDR3 spans 14 amino acids. Germline CDR1 is MNHEY and CDR2 is SMNVEV (reference sequence). The CDR3 region is CASRRGQGSYEQFF. For the CDR3, the DNA is TGTGCCAGCAGGAGGGGACAGGGCTCCTATGAGCAGTTCTTC.